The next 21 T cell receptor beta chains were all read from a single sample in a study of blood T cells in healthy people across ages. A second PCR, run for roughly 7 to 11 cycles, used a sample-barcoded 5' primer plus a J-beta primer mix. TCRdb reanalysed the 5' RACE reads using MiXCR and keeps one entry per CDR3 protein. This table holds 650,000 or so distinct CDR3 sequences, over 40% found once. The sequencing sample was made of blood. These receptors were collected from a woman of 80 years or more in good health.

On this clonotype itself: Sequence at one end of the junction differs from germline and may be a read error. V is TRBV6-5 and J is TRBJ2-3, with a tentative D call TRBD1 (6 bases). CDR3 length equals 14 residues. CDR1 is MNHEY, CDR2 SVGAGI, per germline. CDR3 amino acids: CASRNTGSTDTQYF. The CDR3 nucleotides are TGTGCTAGCAGGAACACAGGGAGTACAGATACGCAGTATTTT.

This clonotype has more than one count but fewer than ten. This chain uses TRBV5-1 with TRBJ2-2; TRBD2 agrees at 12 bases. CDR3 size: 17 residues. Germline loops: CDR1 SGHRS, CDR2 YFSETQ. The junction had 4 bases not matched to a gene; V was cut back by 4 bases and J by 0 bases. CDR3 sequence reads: CASSVRLAGANTGELFF. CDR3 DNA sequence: TGCGCCAGCAGCGTTAGACTAGCGGGAGCGAACACCGGGGAGCTGTTTTTT.

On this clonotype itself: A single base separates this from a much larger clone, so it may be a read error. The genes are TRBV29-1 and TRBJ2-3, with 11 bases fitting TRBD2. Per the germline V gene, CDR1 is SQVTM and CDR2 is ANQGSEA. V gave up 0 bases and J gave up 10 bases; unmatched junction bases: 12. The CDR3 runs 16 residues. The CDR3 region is CSVEETTSGAADAQYF. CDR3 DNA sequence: TGCAGCGTTGAAGAGACGACTAGCGGGGCTGCGGATGCGCAGTATTTT.

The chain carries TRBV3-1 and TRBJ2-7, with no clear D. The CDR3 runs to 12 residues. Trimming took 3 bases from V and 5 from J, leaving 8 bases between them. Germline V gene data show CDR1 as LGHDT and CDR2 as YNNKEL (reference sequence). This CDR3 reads CASSQRRDEQYF. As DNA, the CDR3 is TGTGCCAGCAGCCAGAGAAGGGACGAGCAGTACTTC.

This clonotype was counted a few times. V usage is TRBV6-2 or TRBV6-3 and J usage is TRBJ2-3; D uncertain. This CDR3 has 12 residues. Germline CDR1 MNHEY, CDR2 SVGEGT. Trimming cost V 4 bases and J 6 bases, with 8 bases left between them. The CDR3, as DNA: TGTGCCAGCAGTTGGGCCTGGGATACGCAGTATTTT. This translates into CASSWAWDTQYF.

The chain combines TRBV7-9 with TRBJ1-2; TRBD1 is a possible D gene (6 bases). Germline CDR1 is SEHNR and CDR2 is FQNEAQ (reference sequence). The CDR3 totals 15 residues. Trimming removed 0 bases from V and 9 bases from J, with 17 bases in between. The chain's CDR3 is CASSLALSGGASYTF. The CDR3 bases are TGTGCCAGCAGCTTAGCGCTAAGCGGGGGCGCAAGCTACACCTTC.

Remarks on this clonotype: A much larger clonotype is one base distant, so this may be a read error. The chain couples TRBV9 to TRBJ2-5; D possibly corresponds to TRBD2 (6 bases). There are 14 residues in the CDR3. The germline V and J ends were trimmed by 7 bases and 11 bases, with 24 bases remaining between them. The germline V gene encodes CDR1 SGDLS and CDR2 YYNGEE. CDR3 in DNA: TGTGCCAGCTCGATGGGGGGAGTGTACAATGAGCAGTACTTC. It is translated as CASSMGGVYNEQYF.

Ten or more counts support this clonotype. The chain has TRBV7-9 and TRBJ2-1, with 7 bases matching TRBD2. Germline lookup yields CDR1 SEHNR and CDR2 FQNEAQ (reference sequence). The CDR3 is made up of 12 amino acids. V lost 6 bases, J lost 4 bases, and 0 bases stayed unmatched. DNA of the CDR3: TGTGCCAGCAGGGGGGGGTACAATGAGCAGTTCTTC. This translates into CASRGGYNEQFF.

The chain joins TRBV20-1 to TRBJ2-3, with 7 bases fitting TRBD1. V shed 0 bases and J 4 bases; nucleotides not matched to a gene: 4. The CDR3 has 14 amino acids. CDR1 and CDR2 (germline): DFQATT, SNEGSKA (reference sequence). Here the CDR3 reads CSARDAQGADTQYF. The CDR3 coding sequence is TGCAGTGCTAGAGATGCGCAGGGGGCAGATACGCAGTATTTT.

CDR3 protein: CASSFSTTGFGANTEAFF. The CDR3 region has the DNA TGTGCCAGCAGTTTCTCCACCACAGGATTTGGGGCGAACACTGAAGCTTTCTTT. The chain is built from TRBV12-3 or TRBV12-4 and TRBJ1-1, with D maybe TRBD1 (5 bases). The CDR3 extends over 18 amino acids. The V end was cut by 3 bases, the J end by 1 base, with 21 bases between.

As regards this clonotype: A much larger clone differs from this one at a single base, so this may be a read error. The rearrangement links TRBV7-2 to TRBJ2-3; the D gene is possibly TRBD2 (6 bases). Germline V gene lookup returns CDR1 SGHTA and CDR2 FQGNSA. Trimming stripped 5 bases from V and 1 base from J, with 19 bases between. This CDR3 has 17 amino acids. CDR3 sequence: CASSPLTGALRTDTQYF. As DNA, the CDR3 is TGTGCCAGCAGCCCACTAACGGGAGCTCTCCGCACAGATACGCAGTATTTT.

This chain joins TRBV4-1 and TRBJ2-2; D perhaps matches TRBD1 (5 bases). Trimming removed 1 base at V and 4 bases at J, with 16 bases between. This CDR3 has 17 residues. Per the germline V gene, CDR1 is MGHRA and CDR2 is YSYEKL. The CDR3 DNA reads TGCGCCAGCAGCCAAGTGGACATGGGATTTTTCACCGGGGAGCTGTTTTTT. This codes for CASSQVDMGFFTGELFF.

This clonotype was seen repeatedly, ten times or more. CDR3 loop: CASSLVGLPGDTQYF. Written as DNA, the CDR3 is TGTGCCAGCAGCTTAGTAGGCCTCCCGGGGGATACGCAGTATTTT. The chain uses TRBV7-2 and TRBJ2-3, with D perhaps matching TRBD2 (5 bases). Germline values: CDR1 SGHTA, CDR2 FQGNSA. The CDR3 runs to 15 residues. Deletions cut 1 base from V and 6 bases from J, with 14 bases between.

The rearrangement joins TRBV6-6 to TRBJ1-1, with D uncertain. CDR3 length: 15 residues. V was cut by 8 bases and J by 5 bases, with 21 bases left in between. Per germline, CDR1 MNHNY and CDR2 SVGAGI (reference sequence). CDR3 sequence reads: CASLSGGPRRTEAFF. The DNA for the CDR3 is TGTGCCAGCCTTTCGGGAGGGCCTCGAAGGACTGAAGCTTTCTTT.

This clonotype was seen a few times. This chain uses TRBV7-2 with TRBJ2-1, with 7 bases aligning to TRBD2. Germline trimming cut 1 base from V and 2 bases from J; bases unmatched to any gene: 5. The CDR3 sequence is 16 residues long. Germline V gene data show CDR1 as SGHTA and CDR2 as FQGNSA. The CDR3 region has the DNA TGTGCCAGCAGCTTAGTTTCAGCGGGGACCTACAATGAGCAGTTCTTC. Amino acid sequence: CASSLVSAGTYNEQFF.

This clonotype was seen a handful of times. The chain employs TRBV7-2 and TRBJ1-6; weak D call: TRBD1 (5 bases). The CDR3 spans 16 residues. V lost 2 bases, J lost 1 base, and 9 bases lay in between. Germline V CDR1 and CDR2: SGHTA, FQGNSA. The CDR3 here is CASSLRGESYNSPLHF. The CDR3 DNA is TGTGCCAGCAGCTTAAGGGGCGAGTCCTATAATTCACCCCTCCACTTT.

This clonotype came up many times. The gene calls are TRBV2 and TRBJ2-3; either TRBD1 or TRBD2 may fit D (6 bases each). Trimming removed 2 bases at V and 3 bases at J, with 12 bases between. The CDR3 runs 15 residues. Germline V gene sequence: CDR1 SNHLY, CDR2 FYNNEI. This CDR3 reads CASSERGLATDTQYF. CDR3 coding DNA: TGTGCCAGCAGTGAACGGGGGCTCGCGACAGATACGCAGTATTTT.

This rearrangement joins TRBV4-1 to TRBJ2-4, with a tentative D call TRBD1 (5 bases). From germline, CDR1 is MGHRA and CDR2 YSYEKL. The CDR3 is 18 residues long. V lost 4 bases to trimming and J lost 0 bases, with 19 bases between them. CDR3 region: CASSPPGRAAIAKNIQYF. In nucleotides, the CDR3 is TGCGCCAGCAGCCCCCCGGGCAGGGCAGCTATAGCCAAAAACATTCAGTACTTC.

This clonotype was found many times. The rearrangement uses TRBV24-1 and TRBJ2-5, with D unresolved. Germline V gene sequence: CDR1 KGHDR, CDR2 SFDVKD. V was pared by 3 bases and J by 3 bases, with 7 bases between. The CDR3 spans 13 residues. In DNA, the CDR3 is TGTGCCACCAGTGATCATCGCAAAGAGACCCAGTACTTC. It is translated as CATSDHRKETQYF.

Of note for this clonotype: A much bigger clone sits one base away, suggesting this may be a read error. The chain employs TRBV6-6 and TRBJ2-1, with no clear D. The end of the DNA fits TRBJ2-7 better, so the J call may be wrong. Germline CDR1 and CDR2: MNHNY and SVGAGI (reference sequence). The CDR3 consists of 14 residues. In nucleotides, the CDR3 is TGTGCCAGCAGTCCCAGCGCCGCCTACAATGAGCAGTACTTC. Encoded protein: CASSPSAAYNEQYF.

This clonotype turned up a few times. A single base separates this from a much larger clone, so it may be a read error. The CDR3 nucleotides are TGTGCCAGCAGTGTCGACAACCAACAAGAGACCCAGTACTTC. It translates to CASSVDNQQETQYF. The V call is TRBV12-3 or TRBV12-4, the J call TRBJ2-5; D is unclear. Trimming stripped 5 bases from V and 2 bases from J, with 12 bases between. The CDR3 has 14 residues.